The entry below gives a single TCR beta chain sequence along with its context. Original methodology: Counts of nucleated cells, estimated from reference gene primer amplification, were obtained. Clones were sequenced by immunoSEQ multiplex PCR, and TCRdb holds only the in-frame ones, with some missing. The DNA gave D and trimming, while V, J and clone size come from that table. The sample has fewer than 200,000 clones; around four fifths are singletons. This entry comes from a study of blood T cell repertoires in COVID-19. Study-wide background: PBMCs, B-cell-depleted T cells, or T cells were the source of the cDNA or gDNA that made up the material.

The CDR3 totals 13 residues. V was shortened by 4 bases and J by 7 bases, with 11 bases between the two germline ends. Seattle researchers signed up patients amid active infection and tracked them longitudinally. This sequence originates from a woman aged 80 or over with COVID-19, enrolled during active disease. The sample comprised peripheral blood. The chain couples TRBV12-3 or TRBV12-4 to TRBJ2-1; D is possibly TRBD2 (5 bases). The DNA of the CDR3 is TGTGCCAGCAGTTCTGAGGGAGTAAATGAGCAGTTCTTC. The encoded protein is CASSSEGVNEQFF.